Below, 23 T cell receptor beta chains from the same sample are listed, as sequenced in a study of blood T cell repertoires in COVID-19. The assay was immunoSEQ multiplex PCR, and TCRdb's table has in-frame clones only and misses some. The table records over 250,000 clones, 84% of them present only once. The specimen sequenced was peripheral blood. These receptors all stem from a human donor with COVID-19, enrolled during active disease. The donor label of this sample is uncertain.

This rearrangement joins TRBV2 to TRBJ2-1, with 10 nucleotides matching TRBD2. Trimming cost V 2 bases and J 9 bases; bases outside gene matches: 7. The germline gives CDR1 SNHLY, CDR2 FYNNEI. This CDR3 contains 15 residues. The CDR3 is CASSELAGVLSEQFF. The CDR3 region has the DNA TGTGCCAGCAGTGAACTAGCGGGAGTTTTGAGTGAGCAGTTCTTC. Drawing the rest from reference TRBV2 and TRBJ2-1, the complete variable domain is EPEVTQTPSHQVTQMGQEVILRCVPISNHLYFYWYRQILGQKVEFLVSFYNNEISEKSEIFDDQFSVERPDGSNFTLKIRSTKLEDSAMYFCASSELAGVLSEQFFGPGTRLTVL.

The chain is built from TRBV10-2 and TRBJ2-1; 14 bases map to TRBD2. V gave up 6 bases and J gave up 0 bases; unmatched junction bases: 13. CDR1 and CDR2 (germline): WSHSY, SAAADI. The CDR3 sequence is 20 residues long. In DNA, the CDR3 is TGCGCCAGCAGAGACCGCCAGGGACTAGCGGGGGCTAGCTCCTACAATGAGCAGTTCTTC. Its translation is CASRDRQGLAGASSYNEQFF.

V usage is TRBV6-5 and J usage is TRBJ2-2, with D maybe TRBD2 (5 bases). CDR3 size: 15 residues. Trimming removed 8 bases at V and 7 bases at J, with 20 bases between. Germline values: CDR1 MNHEY, CDR2 SVGAGI. In nucleotides, the CDR3 is TGTGCCAGCGGTCCCGAGGGAAACGACTTCGGGGAGCTGTTTTTT. As protein: CASGPEGNDFGELFF.

The DNA of the CDR3 is TGTGCCTGGAGTGTAACGCAGGGAGGGATGACCCAGTACTTC. Protein product: CAWSVTQGGMTQYF. The chain is built from TRBV30 and TRBJ2-5, with TRBD2 matching 7 bases. V lost 0 bases to trimming and J lost 7 bases; unmatched junction nucleotides: 8. The germline V gene encodes CDR1 GTSNPN and CDR2 SVGIG (reference sequence). The CDR3 runs to 14 residues.

The chain employs TRBV6-4 and TRBJ1-1; D is uncertain. From germline, CDR1 is MRHNA and CDR2 SNTAGT. V was cut by 6 bases and J by 0 bases, with 8 bases left in between. The CDR3 sequence is 13 residues long. The DNA for the CDR3 is TGTGCCAGCAGCCAAGAGGTGAACACTGAAGCTTTCTTT. Its translation is CASSQEVNTEAFF.

This rearrangement joins TRBV3-1 (or the pseudogene TRBV3-2) to TRBJ2-5, with 11 bases lining up with TRBD2. Germline V gene lookup returns CDR1 LGHDT and CDR2 YNNKEL (reference sequence). The CDR3 spans 18 residues. After removal of 4 bases from V and 2 bases from J, the junction contained 12 bases not matched to a gene. The CDR3 region has the DNA TGTGCCAGCAGCCCCATCGGGTATTTAGCGGGAGGGCAAGAGACCCAGTACTTC. Translating it yields CASSPIGYLAGGQETQYF.

This chain uses TRBV29-1 with TRBJ2-7, with D possibly matching TRBD1 (5 bases). Germline-derived CDR1 and CDR2 are SQVTM and ANQGSEA. The CDR3 length is 11 residues. In DNA, the CDR3 is TGCAGTATACAGGTTTCCTACGAGCAGTACTTC. This translates into CSIQVSYEQYF.

V is TRBV19 and J is TRBJ2-3; 13 bases line up with TRBD2. The CDR3 totals 15 residues. The V segment lost 6 bases and the J segment 3 bases; nucleotides outside the gene matches: 3. The V gene's germline CDR1 is LNHDA and CDR2 SQIVND (reference sequence). CDR3 nucleotide sequence: TGTGCCAGTAGCACGGGACTAGCGGGAACAGATACGCAGTATTTT. Translated: CASSTGLAGTDTQYF.

The rearrangement links TRBV6-5 to TRBJ2-2; 7 bases are a match to TRBD1. Germline loops: CDR1 MNHEY, CDR2 SVGAGI. This CDR3 region has 15 residues. J was trimmed by 6 bases and V by 6 bases; bases with no gene match: 10. CDR3 sequence: CASRLYDRDAGELFF. The CDR3, as DNA: TGTGCCAGCAGGCTTTACGACAGGGACGCCGGGGAGCTGTTTTTT.

The gene calls are TRBV28 and TRBJ2-5; TRBD1 aligns across 11 bases. Germline values: CDR1 MDHEN, CDR2 SYDVKM. V gave up 5 bases and J gave up 4 bases; unmatched junction bases: 9. The CDR3 loop spans 16 amino acids. The CDR3 coding sequence is TGTGCCAGCAGTGAGCCGGGACAGGGGGGAGGAGAGACCCAGTACTTC. It encodes CASSEPGQGGGETQYF.

The V gene is TRBV9, the J gene TRBJ2-5; TRBD2 agrees at 7 bases. CDR1 SGDLS and CDR2 YYNGEE come from the germline V gene. CDR3 length: 17 residues. V was pared by 4 bases and J by 0 bases, with 12 bases of the junction left unmatched. This CDR3 is CASSPGEGGGYQETQYF. The CDR3 DNA is TGTGCCAGCAGCCCCGGGGAGGGAGGCGGGTACCAAGAGACCCAGTACTTC.

The chain has TRBV7-9 and TRBJ2-7; D might be TRBD2 (6 bases). Trimming cost V 1 base and J 5 bases, with 12 bases left between them. Per germline, CDR1 SEHNR and CDR2 FQNEAQ (reference sequence). The length of the CDR3 is 14 residues. The CDR3: CASSLGGGWNEQYF. The CDR3, as DNA: TGTGCCAGCAGCTTAGGGGGAGGTTGGAACGAGCAGTACTTC. Together with reference TRBV7-9 and TRBJ2-7, the CDR3 gives the full variable domain: DTGVSQNPRHKITKRGQNVTFRCDPISEHNRLYWYRQTLGQGPEFLTYFQNEAQLEKSRLLSDRFSAERPKGSFSTLEIQRTEQGDSAMYLCASSLGGGWNEQYFGPGTRLTVT.

The chain links TRBV19 to TRBJ2-1, with D maybe TRBD2 (7 bases). Germline assignment: CDR1 LNHDA and CDR2 SQIVND (reference sequence). This CDR3 has 13 amino acids. Between the trimmed V and J ends, which lost 7 bases and 13 bases, there was a span of 20 bases. CDR3 sequence reads: CASTRGGMRFQFF. The CDR3 DNA reads as TGTGCCAGTACCAGGGGAGGGATGCGGTTCCAGTTCTTC.

This clone was observed a single time. The chain has TRBV19 and TRBJ2-4; 9 positions agree with TRBD1. CDR1 is LNHDA, CDR2 SQIVND, per germline (reference sequence). The V segment lost 6 bases and the J segment 6 bases; nucleotides outside the gene matches: 3. This CDR3 has 13 residues. CDR3 nucleotide sequence: TGTGCCAGTAGGGGACAGGGCCCAAACATTCAGTACTTC. Amino acids: CASRGQGPNIQYF. Together with reference TRBV19 and TRBJ2-4, the CDR3 gives the full variable domain: DGGITQSPKYLFRKEGQNVTLSCEQNLNHDAMYWYRQDPGQGLRLIYYSQIVNDFQKGDIAEGYSVSREKKESFPLTVTSAQKNPTAFYLCASRGQGPNIQYFGAGTRLSVL.

This chain joins TRBV5-1 and TRBJ1-3; D uncertain. The germline gives CDR1 SGHRS, CDR2 YFSETQ. Deletions cut 2 bases from V and 0 bases from J, with 9 bases between. This CDR3 region has 15 residues. The chain's CDR3 is CASSFSGGSGNTIYF. The CDR3 DNA reads TGCGCCAGCAGCTTTTCGGGAGGCTCTGGAAACACCATATATTTT.

This clone is a singleton in its sample. J is TRBJ1-1 and V is TRBV12-3 or TRBV12-4; tentatively, D is TRBD1 (6 bases). CDR3 length: 12 residues. V gave up 6 bases and J gave up 5 bases, with 10 bases separating them. The CDR3: CASRTGYTEAFF. For the CDR3, the DNA is TGTGCCAGCAGAACAGGGTATACTGAAGCTTTCTTT.

V usage is TRBV5-1 and J usage is TRBJ2-1; 12 nucleotides agree with TRBD1. The junction had 5 bases not matched to a gene; V was cut back by 1 base and J by 9 bases. From germline, CDR1 is SGHRS and CDR2 YFSETQ. The CDR3 has 15 amino acids. Written as DNA, the CDR3 is TGCGCCAGCAGCTTGCTAGGGACAGGGGGCCTTGAGCAGTTCTTC. Residues: CASSLLGTGGLEQFF.

The rearrangement links TRBV7-3 to TRBJ2-7, with 13 bases identical to TRBD2. The junction had 5 bases not matched to a gene; V was cut back by 0 bases and J by 6 bases. CDR1 and CDR2 from the germline V gene are SGHTA and FQGTGA. CDR3 length: 16 amino acids. CDR3 sequence reads: CASSLTGTSGIGEQYF. CDR3 in DNA: TGTGCCAGCAGCTTAACGGGGACTAGCGGGATAGGCGAGCAGTACTTC.

The rearrangement links TRBV3-1 (or the pseudogene TRBV3-2) to TRBJ2-3; D perhaps matches TRBD2 (5 bases). V dropped 1 base and J dropped 1 base, with 6 bases sitting between them. Germline assignment: CDR1 LGHDT and CDR2 YNNKEL (reference sequence). The CDR3 is 14 amino acids. In DNA, the CDR3 is TGTGCCAGCAGCCAAGGCGGGCGCACAGATACGCAGTATTTT. Encoded protein: CASSQGGRTDTQYF.

A note on this clone: Compared with germline, one end of the junction differs, possibly owing to a read error. The chain employs TRBV5-1 and TRBJ2-7, with TRBD1 as a possible D gene (7 bases). The CDR3 contains 18 residues. Germline loops: CDR1 SGHRS, CDR2 YFSETQ. The CDR3 here is CASSPLPLGGLGNRDFFF. In nucleotides, the CDR3 is TGCGCCAGCAGCCCCCTTCCCCTAGGGGGCTTAGGTAACCGGGACTTCTTTTTC.

The rearrangement uses TRBV14 and TRBJ2-5; D uncertain. Between the trimmed V and J ends, which lost 3 bases and 1 base, there was a span of 6 bases. The CDR3 has 13 residues. The germline gives CDR1 SGHDN, CDR2 FVKESK. The CDR3 sequence is CASSQVVQETQYF. DNA for the CDR3: TGTGCCAGCAGCCAGGTAGTCCAAGAGACCCAGTACTTC.

The chain combines TRBV28 with TRBJ1-5; 7 nucleotides line up with TRBD1. The CDR3 runs 14 residues. Trimming took 6 bases from V and 4 from J; bases not matched to a gene: 6. Germline-derived CDR1 and CDR2 are MDHEN and SYDVKM. CDR3 in amino acids: CASRPDRANQPQHF. The CDR3 DNA reads as TGTGCCAGCAGACCAGACAGGGCGAATCAGCCCCAGCATTTT.

CDR3: CASSLQRLAGGYYEQYF. The CDR3 coding sequence is TGTGCCAGCAGCTTACAAAGGCTAGCGGGAGGGTACTACGAGCAGTACTTC. The V and J genes are TRBV11-2 and TRBJ2-7, with 12 bases lining up with TRBD2. This CDR3 region has 17 residues. V trimming: 2 bases; J trimming: 3 bases; junction bases outside the gene matches: 8. Germline CDR1 SGHAT, CDR2 FQNNGV.